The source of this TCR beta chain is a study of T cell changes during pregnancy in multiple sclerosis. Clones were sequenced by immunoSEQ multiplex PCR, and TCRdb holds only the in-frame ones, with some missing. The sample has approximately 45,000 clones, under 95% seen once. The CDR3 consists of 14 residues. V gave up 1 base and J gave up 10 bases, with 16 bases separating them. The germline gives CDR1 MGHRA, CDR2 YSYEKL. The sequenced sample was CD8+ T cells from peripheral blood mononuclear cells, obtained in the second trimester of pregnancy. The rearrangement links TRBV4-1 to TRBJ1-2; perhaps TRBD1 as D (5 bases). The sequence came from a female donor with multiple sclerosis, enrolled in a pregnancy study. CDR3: CASSQGGERFDYTF. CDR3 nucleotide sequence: TGCGCCAGCAGCCAAGGGGGGGAACGATTCGACTACACCTTC.